This TCR beta chain was profiled in a study of shared clonotypes between healthy human individuals (dated by TCRdb to about 2020). Some background on the complete study: The cohort included three men and two women between 18 and 49 years of age. Per donor, three plates each were used for CD4 naive and CD4 memory, two for CD8 naive, and one for CD8 memory. Blood TCR repertoires of roughly five healthy adults were deeply sequenced to estimate repertoire size and the extent of clonotype sharing between individuals. Different laboratories and diverse techniques were used to prepare libraries and sequence TCR repertoires, to increase sequencing depth and limit assay-specific biases. Between about 0.94 and 8.9 billion PBMCs per donor were obtained by leukapheresis. Overall results and qualifications from the work: Based on pairwise subsampling, the degree of clonotype sharing among donors was expected to be affected by sequencing depth. Compared with non-shared clonotypes, the clonotypes found in all four sorted-subset donors had higher generation probabilities. Around 5% of naive CD4, around 3.5% of naive CD8, approximately 2% of memory CD4, and over 0.35% of memory CD8 clonotypes were shared across several donors. Rarefaction of sorted-subset datasets indicated incomplete sequencing despite the large sequencing depth. Estimated clonotype richness was generally larger for naive than for memory subsets. Sampling was restricted to blood, and TCR repertoires in tissue are likely to differ from TCR repertoires in blood. The genetic and exposure-history diversity represented was limited by the small number of donors.

The germline V gene (reference sequence) yields MNHNY for CDR1 and SVGAGI for CDR2. The CDR3 spans 15 residues, from the cysteine through the phenylalanine. Only the CDR3 DNA stays, 45 bases, in frame from base 1. V is clipped by 5 bases and J by 5 bases, and the sequence between their germline boundaries is 16 bases long. CD8 naive samples consisted of CD45RO-negative cells that were positively selected for CCR7, yielding a CD45RA+CCR7+ population without TemRA cells. Donors were healthy HIV-negative adults with no recently reported acute infections or vaccinations. All donors were Caucasian adults living in Nashville, Tennessee, USA. Blood was collected by leukapheresis, and PBMCs were isolated by Ficoll-Histopaque density gradient centrifugation and then cryopreserved in liquid nitrogen vapor phase. Analytical flow cytometry was used to check the purity and quantity of every magnetically sorted T cell population. From each sorted fraction, genomic DNA was isolated and quantified by UV absorbance on a Nanodrop 2000c.

Using the deep immunoSEQ assay, TCR CDR3 regions were amplified from genomic DNA by multiplex PCR. Genomic DNA extracted from each cell subset was distributed evenly over all wells of several immunoSEQ 96-well plates, and each plate served as one replicate. For sorted subsets, roughly 200 ng of genomic DNA, equivalent to tens of thousands of T cell genomes, went into each replicate PCR. Purified libraries were quantified with a Qubit 3.0 fluorometer, sized on a Bioanalyzer 2100, and re-quantified with the KAPA Library Quantification kit. Each immunoSEQ 96-well plate was sequenced on its own single-read 150-cycle Illumina NextSeq 550 flow cell. The authors processed their data as follows. Because only junctional sequences without quality scores were contained in the immunoSEQ output, filtering matching that applied to full-length reads could not be performed. To assign V/J genes and CDR3, sequences were annotated using PyIR, a Python wrapper for IgBLAST v1.9, with IMGT germline references. Any read was removed if the V/J assignment was weak (E-value above 1e-6), the CDR3 was missing, or the read contained stop codons, out-of-frame junctions, or ambiguous translated residues. V3J clonotypes were defined as sequences sharing the same inferred V gene, J gene, and CDR3 amino acid sequence. Percentage overlap between repertoires was calculated by dividing the number of shared unique clonotypes by the size of the smaller repertoire. Richness of each repertoire was evaluated using RTK rarefaction, the Chao1 estimator, and Recon v2.1 estimates of unobserved clonotypes. OLGA was used to compute generation probabilities for all TCRbeta clonotypes that the gDNA method yielded from a handful of donors. As stored in TCRdb, this immuneACCESS dataset retains in-frame rearrangements with V and J assigned. A fraction of the clones does not appear; measured against another copy, unresolved V genes explain less than half of the discrepancy, and the remainder lacks a known reason. That table gives V, J and clone size, and the DNA gave D and trimming. The sample table lists roughly 770,000 clones, roughly 96% of them with a count of one. The leading ten clones occupy less than 0.3% of the sample.

Of note for this clone: Its antigen is still unknown. No qualities accompany the bases; no much larger clone lies one base away.

The sequence derives from a man younger than 40 in good health. The chain is encoded by TRBV6-6 joined to TRBJ1-5; TRBD1 is possibly the D segment (5 matching bases). Sequencing was done on a sample of naive CD8+ T cells sorted from blood. Reading the label with the study, this specimen's cell subset or site is: CD45RA+CCR7+. CDR3 sequence: CASSPTGTVDQPQHF. The bases read TGTGCCAGCAGTCCGACCGGGACCGTAGATCAGCCCCAGCATTTT.